Detailed here is one T cell receptor beta chain. Here immunoSEQ multiplex PCR was the method, and the copy in TCRdb shows in-frame clones only, minus some. The sample carries about 200,000 clones, 85% recorded once. This sample was taken from a study of blood T cell repertoires in COVID-19. The germline CDR1 and CDR2 sequences are LGHDT and YNNKEL (reference sequence). CDR3 length: 15 residues. Between the trimmed V and J ends, which lost 4 bases and 6 bases, there was a span of 15 bases. Residents of 24 US areas, aged roughly 18 to 89 years, made up the participants. The rearrangement joins TRBV3-1 (or the pseudogene TRBV3-2) to TRBJ2-2; D may be TRBD2 (6 bases). The sequencing sample was made of PBMCs or T cells enriched from blood (not recorded which). This TCR came from a man aged 40-49 years who had recovered from COVID-19. The CDR3 sequence: CASSLGAGSAGELFF. The CDR3 DNA reads TGTGCCAGCAGCCTCGGCGCGGGGAGCGCCGGGGAGCTGTTTTTT.